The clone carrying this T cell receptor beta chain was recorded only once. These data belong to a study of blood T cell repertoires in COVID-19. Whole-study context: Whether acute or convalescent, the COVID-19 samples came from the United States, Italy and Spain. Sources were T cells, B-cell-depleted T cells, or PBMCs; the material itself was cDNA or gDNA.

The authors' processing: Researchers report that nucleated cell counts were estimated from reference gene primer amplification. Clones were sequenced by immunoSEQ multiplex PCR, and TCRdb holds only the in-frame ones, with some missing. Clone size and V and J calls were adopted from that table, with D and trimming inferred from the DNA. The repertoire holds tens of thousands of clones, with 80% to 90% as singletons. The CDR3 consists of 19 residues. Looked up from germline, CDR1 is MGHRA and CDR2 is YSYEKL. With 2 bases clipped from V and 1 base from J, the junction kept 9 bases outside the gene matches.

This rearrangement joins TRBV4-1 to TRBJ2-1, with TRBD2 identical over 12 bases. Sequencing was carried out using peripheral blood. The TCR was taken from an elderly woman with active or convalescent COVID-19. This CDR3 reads CASSQLGLAGRGSYNEQFF. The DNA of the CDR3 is TGCGCCAGCAGCCAACTCGGACTAGCGGGGAGGGGGTCCTACAATGAGCAGTTCTTC.